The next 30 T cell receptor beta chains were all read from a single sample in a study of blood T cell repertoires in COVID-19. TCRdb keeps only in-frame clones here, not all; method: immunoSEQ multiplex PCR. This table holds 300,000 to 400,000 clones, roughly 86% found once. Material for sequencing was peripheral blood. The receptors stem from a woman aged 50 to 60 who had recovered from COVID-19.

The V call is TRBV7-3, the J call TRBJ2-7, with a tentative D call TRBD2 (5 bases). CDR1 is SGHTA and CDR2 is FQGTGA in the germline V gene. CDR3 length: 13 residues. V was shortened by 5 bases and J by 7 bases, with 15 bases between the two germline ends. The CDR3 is CASSQPGVAEQYF. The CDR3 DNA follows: TGTGCCAGCAGCCAACCCGGGGTAGCGGAGCAGTACTTC.

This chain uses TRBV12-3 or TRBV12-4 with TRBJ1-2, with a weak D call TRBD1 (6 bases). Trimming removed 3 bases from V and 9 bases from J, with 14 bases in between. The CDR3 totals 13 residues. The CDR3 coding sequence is TGTGCCAGCAGTTTCACGGCAGGGGTGCGCTACACCTTC. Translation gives CASSFTAGVRYTF.

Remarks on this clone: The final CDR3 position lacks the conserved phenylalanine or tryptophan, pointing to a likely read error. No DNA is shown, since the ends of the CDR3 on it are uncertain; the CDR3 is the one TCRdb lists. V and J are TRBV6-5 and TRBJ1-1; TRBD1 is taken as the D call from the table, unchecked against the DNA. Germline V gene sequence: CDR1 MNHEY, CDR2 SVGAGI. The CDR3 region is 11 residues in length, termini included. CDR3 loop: CASSKQGFGVL.

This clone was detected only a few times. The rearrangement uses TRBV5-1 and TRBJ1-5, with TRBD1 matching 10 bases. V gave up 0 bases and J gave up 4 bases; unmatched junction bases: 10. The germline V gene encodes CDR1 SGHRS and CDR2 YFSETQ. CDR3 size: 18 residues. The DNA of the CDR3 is TGCGCCAGCAGCTTGGGGACAGGGGGGCCCGGGGCAAATCAGCCCCAGCATTTT. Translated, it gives CASSLGTGGPGANQPQHF.

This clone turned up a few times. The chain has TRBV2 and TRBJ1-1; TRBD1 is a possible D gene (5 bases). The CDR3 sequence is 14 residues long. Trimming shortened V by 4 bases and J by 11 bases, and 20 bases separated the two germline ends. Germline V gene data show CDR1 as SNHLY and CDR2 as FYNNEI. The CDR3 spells CASSAGVRPGYAFF. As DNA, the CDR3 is TGTGCCAGCAGTGCGGGCGTGCGCCCAGGGTACGCTTTCTTT.

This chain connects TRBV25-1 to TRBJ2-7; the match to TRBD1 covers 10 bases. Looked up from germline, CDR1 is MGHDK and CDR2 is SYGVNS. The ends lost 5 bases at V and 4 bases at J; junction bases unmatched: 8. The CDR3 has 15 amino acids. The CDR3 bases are TGTGCCAGCAGTTCACGGGACAGGGGACAGTACGAGCAGTACTTC. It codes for CASSSRDRGQYEQYF.

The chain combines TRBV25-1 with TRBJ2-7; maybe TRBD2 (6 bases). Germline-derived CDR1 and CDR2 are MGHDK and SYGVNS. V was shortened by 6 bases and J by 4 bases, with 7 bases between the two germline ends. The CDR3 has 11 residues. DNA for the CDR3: TGTGCCAGCAGGGGGGGTTACGAGCAGTACTTC. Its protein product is CASRGGYEQYF.

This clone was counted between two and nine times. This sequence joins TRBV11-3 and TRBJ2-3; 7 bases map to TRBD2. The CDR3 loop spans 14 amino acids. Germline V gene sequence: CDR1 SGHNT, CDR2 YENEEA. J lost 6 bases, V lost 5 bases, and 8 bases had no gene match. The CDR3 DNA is TGTGCCAGCAGCGCCGGGGGGACGGTCGATACGCAGTATTTT. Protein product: CASSAGGTVDTQYF.

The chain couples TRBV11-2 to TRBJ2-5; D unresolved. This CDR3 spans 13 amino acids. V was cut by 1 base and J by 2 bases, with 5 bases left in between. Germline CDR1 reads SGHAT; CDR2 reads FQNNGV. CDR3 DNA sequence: TGTGCCAGCAGCTTAGCACAGCAAGAGACCCAGTACTTC. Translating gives CASSLAQQETQYF.

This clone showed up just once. Written as DNA, the CDR3 is TGTGCCAGCAGTCCGAACCTAAGGACTAGCGGCAATGAGCAGTTCTTC. As protein: CASSPNLRTSGNEQFF. The chain couples TRBV27 to TRBJ2-1; 10 nucleotides agree with TRBD2. CDR1 is MNHEY and CDR2 is SMNVEV in the germline V gene (reference sequence). The CDR3 consists of 16 residues. V shed 5 bases and J 6 bases; nucleotides not matched to a gene: 10.

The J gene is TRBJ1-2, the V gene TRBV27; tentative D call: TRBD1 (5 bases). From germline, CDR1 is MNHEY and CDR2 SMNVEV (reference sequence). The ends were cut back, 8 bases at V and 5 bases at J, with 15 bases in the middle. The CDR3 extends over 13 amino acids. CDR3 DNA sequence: TGTGCCAGCGGGTACCCGGCAGGGTATGGCTACACCTTC. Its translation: CASGYPAGYGYTF.

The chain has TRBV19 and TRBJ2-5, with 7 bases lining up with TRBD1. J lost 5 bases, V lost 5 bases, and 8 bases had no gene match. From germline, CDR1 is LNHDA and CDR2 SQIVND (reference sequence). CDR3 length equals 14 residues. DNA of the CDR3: TGTGCCAGTAGTTCACAGGGGTTTAGGGAGACCCAGTACTTC. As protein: CASSSQGFRETQYF.

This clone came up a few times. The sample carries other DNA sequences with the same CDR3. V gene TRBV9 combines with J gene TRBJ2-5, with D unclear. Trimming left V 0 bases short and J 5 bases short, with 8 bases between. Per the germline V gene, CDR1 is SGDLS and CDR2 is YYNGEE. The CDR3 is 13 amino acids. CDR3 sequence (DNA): TGTGCCAGCAGCGTAGGCCCGCAGGAGACCCAGTACTTC. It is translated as CASSVGPQETQYF.

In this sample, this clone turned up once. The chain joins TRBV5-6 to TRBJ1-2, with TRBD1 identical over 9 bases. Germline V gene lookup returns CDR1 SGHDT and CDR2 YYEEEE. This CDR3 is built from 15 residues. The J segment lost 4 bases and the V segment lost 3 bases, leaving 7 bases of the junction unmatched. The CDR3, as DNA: TGTGCCAGCAGCTGGGGGGACAGGGTGATCTATGGCTACACCTTC. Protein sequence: CASSWGDRVIYGYTF.

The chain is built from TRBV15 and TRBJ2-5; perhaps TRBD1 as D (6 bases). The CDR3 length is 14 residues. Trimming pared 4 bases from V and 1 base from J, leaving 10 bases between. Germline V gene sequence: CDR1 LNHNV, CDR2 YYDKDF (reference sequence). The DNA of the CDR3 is TGTGCCACCAGCAAGGGACACTCCCAAGAGACCCAGTACTTC. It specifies CATSKGHSQETQYF.

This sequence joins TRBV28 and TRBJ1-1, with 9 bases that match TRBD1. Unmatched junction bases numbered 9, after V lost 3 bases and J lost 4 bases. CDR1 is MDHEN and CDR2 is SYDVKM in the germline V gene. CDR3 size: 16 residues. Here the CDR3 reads CASSFLPGQGSTEAFF. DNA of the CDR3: TGTGCCAGCAGTTTCTTACCGGGACAGGGCTCCACTGAAGCTTTCTTT. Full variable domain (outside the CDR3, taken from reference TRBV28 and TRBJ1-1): DVKVTQSSRYLVKRTGEKVFLECVQDMDHENMFWYRQDPGLGLRLIYFSYDVKMKEKGDIPEGYSVSREKKERFSLILESASTNQTSMYLCASSFLPGQGSTEAFFGQGTRLTVV.

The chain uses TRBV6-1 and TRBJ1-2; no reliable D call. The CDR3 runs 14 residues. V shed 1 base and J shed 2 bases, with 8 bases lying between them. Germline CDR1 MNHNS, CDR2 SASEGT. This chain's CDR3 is CASSEVGGNYGYTF. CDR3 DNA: TGTGCCAGCAGTGAAGTGGGCGGGAACTATGGCTACACCTTC.

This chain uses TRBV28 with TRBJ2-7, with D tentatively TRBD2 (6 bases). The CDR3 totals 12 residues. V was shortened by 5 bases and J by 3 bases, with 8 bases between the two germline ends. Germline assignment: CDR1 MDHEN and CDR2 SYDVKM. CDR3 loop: CASSLSGYEQYF. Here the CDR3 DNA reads TGTGCCAGCAGTCTTAGCGGCTACGAGCAGTACTTC.

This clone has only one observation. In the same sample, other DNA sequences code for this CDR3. The CDR3 is CASSLDTYEQYF. In DNA, the CDR3 is TGTGCCAGCAGCTTAGATACTTACGAGCAGTACTTC. The chain is built from TRBV7-2 and TRBJ2-7; D call uncertain. Trimming took 1 base from V and 4 from J, leaving 5 bases between them. CDR1 and CDR2 from the germline V gene are SGHTA and FQGNSA. This CDR3 comprises 12 residues.

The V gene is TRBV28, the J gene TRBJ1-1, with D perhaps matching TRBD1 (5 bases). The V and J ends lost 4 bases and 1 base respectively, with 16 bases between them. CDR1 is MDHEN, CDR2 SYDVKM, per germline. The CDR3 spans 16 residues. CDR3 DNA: TGTGCCAGCAGTTCCCCCTACAGGTCGGGGAACACTGAAGCTTTCTTT. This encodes CASSSPYRSGNTEAFF.

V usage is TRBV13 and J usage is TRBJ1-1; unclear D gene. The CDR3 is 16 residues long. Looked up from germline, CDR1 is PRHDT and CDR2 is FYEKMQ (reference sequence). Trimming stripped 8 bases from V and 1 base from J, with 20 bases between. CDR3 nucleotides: TGTGCCAGCGATAGTCTAGACCGGAGGACGAACACTGAAGCTTTCTTT. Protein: CASDSLDRRTNTEAFF. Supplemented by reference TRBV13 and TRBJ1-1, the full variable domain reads AAGVIQSPRHLIKEKRETATLKCYPIPRHDTVYWYQQGPGQDPQFLISFYEKMQSDKGSIPDRFSAQQFSDYHSELNMSSLELGDSALYFCASDSLDRRTNTEAFFGQGTRLTVV.

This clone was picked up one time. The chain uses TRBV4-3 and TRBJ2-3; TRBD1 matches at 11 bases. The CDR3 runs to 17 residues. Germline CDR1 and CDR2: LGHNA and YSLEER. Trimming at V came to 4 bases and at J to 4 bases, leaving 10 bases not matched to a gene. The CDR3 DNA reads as TGCGCCAGCAGCCGCAATCCGGGACAGGGGGGGGCAGATACGCAGTATTTT. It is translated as CASSRNPGQGGADTQYF.

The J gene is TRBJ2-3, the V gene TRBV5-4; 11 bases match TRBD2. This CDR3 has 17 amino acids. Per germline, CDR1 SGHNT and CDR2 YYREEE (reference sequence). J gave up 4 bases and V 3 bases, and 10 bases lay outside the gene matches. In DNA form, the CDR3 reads TGTGCCAGCAGCTCCGGGCTAGCGGGGGGTATCGCAGATACGCAGTATTTT. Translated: CASSSGLAGGIADTQYF.

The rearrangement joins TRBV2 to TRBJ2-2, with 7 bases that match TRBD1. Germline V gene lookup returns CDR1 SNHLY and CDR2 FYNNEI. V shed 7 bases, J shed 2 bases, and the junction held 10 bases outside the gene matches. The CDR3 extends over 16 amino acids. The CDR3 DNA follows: TGTGCCAGCACCGAGAGTTGGGACAGCAACACCGGGGAGCTGTTTTTT. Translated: CASTESWDSNTGELFF.

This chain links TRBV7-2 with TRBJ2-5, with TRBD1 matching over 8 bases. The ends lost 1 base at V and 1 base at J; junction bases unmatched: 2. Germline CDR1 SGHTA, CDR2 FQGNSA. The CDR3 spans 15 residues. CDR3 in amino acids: CASSLVGQVQETQYF. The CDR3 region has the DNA TGTGCCAGCAGCTTAGTGGGACAGGTCCAAGAGACCCAGTACTTC. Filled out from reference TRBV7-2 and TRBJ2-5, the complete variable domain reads GAGVSQSPSNKVTEKGKDVELRCDPISGHTALYWYRQSLGQGLEFLIYFQGNSAPDKSGLPSDRFSAERTGGSVSTLTIQRTQQEDSAVYLCASSLVGQVQETQYFGPGTRLLVL.

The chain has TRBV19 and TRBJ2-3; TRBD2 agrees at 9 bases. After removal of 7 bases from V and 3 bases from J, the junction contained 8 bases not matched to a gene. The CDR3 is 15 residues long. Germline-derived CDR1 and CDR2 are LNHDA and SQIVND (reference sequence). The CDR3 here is CASTVAGVGTDTQYF. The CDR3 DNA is TGTGCCAGTACTGTAGCGGGAGTGGGGACAGATACGCAGTATTTT.

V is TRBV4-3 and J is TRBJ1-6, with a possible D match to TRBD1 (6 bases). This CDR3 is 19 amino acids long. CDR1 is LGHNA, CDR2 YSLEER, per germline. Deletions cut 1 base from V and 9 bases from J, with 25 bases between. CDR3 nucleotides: TGCGCCAGCAGCCAAGCCTTCCACGGCGGGGGCTCGGGGGTTTCACCCCTCCACTTT. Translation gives CASSQAFHGGGSGVSPLHF.

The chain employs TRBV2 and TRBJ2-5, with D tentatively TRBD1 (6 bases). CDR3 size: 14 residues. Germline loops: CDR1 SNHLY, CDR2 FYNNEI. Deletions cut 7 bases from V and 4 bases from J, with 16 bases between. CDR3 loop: CASTLTGPAETQYF. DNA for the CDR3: TGTGCCAGCACTCTAACAGGGCCGGCAGAGACCCAGTACTTC.

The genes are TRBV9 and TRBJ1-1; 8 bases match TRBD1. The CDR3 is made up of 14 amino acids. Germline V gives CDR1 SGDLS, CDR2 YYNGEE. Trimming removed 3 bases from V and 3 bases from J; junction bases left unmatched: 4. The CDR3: CASSGGQGYTEAFF. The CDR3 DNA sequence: TGTGCCAGCAGCGGAGGACAGGGATACACTGAAGCTTTCTTT.

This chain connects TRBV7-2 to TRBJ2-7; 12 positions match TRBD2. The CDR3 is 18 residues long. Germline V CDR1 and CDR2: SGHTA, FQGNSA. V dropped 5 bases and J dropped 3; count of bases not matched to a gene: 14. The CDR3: CASSLQYAGTSGYYEQYF. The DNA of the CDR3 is TGTGCCAGCAGCCTCCAATACGCTGGGACTAGCGGGTACTACGAGCAGTACTTC. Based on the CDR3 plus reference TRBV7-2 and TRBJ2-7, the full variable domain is GAGVSQSPSNKVTEKGKDVELRCDPISGHTALYWYRQSLGQGLEFLIYFQGNSAPDKSGLPSDRFSAERTGGSVSTLTIQRTQQEDSAVYLCASSLQYAGTSGYYEQYFGPGTRLTVT.